Sequencing of this TCR beta chain was carried out in a study of blood T cell repertoires in COVID-19. Study-wide background: Sample material is recorded as cDNA or gDNA derived from T cells, B-cell-depleted T cells, or PBMCs.

Profiled with immunoSEQ multiplex PCR; TCRdb holds only in-frame clones, not every one. The sample contains fewer than 300,000 clones, about 80% of which appear only once. CDR1 and CDR2 (germline): SNHLY, FYNNEI. This CDR3 has 15 residues. Trimming removed 8 bases from V and 8 bases from J; junction bases left unmatched: 15. The TCR comes from a woman aged 80 or over with acute or convalescent COVID-19. The chain links TRBV2 to TRBJ1-5; the match to TRBD1 covers 7 bases. Sequencing was done on a sample of peripheral blood. CDR3 sequence: CASSLAGTANEPQHF. The CDR3 bases are TGTGCCAGCTCGTTGGCCGGGACAGCCAACGAGCCCCAGCATTTT. Full variable domain (remainder filled in from reference TRBV2 and TRBJ1-5): EPEVTQTPSHQVTQMGQEVILRCVPISNHLYFYWYRQILGQKVEFLVSFYNNEISEKSEIFDDQFSVERPDGSNFTLKIRSTKLEDSAMYFCASSLAGTANEPQHFGDGTRLSIL.